The 5 T cell receptor beta chains presented below share a single source sample, sequenced in a study of T-cell memory formation after mild COVID-19. TCRdb itself ran the 5' RACE reads through MiXCR, one entry per CDR3 protein. The top ten hold roughly 21% of the sample, which has a few hundred thousand distinct CDR3 sequences, around 10% seen once. The source material was PBMCs or a T cell subset sorted from them (not recorded which). These receptors were collected from a man between 18 and 35 years old who had mild COVID-19 (a few samples of this study predate the infection). Cell type and time point are not known.

Only a few counts were recorded for this clonotype. The chain links TRBV7-2 to TRBJ2-3, with TRBD2 matching over 11 bases. The CDR3 is 17 amino acids. Germline CDR1 and CDR2: SGHTA and FQGNSA. V lost 1 base, J lost 2 bases, and 5 bases stayed unmatched. The DNA of the CDR3 is TGTGCCAGCAGCTTAGGGGGACTAGCGGTCAACACAGATACGCAGTATTTT. Protein product: CASSLGGLAVNTDTQYF.

This clonotype has only a few counts. CDR3: CSASGGTGVGETQYF. In DNA form, the CDR3 reads TGCAGTGCTAGCGGCGGGACAGGGGTAGGCGAGACCCAGTACTTC. The rearrangement links TRBV20-1 to TRBJ2-5; 10 bases line up with TRBD1. Germline loops: CDR1 DFQATT, CDR2 SNEGSKA (reference sequence). V lost 3 bases, J lost 5 bases, and 9 bases stayed unmatched. CDR3 length: 15 residues.

The table lists this clonotype with many counts. The gene calls are TRBV20-1 and TRBJ2-1; 9 bases line up with TRBD2. J lost 4 bases, V lost 0 bases, and 4 bases had no gene match. This CDR3 is 15 amino acids long. Germline V lookup: CDR1 DFQATT, CDR2 SNEGSKA (reference sequence). The CDR3 DNA reads as TGCAGTGCTAGAGATCGTAGCGGGGGTTACAATGAGCAGTTCTTC. Amino acid sequence: CSARDRSGGYNEQFF.

This clonotype was counted only a few times. This chain links TRBV7-9 with TRBJ1-6, with D uncertain. Germline values: CDR1 SEHNR, CDR2 FQNEAQ (reference sequence). The CDR3 loop spans 11 amino acids. Trimming removed 6 bases at V and 6 bases at J, with 3 bases between. The CDR3 DNA is TGTGCCAGCAGTACTAATTCACCCCTCCACTTT. This sequence encodes CASSTNSPLHF.

The chain uses TRBV6-2 or TRBV6-3 and TRBJ2-7; TRBD1 matches 9 bases. The germline V gene encodes CDR1 MNHEY and CDR2 SVGEGT. This CDR3 has 15 residues. The V segment lost 3 bases and the J segment 6 bases; nucleotides outside the gene matches: 9. The chain's CDR3 is CASSYRQGGLSEQYF. The CDR3 DNA reads TGTGCCAGCAGTTATCGACAGGGGGGACTGAGCGAGCAGTACTTC.